This T cell receptor beta chain was identified in a study of Graves' ophthalmopathy and Graves' hyperthyroidism. Study-wide results and caveats: Most expanded clonotypes in thyroid above 0.001 frequency also showed up in blood.

RNA transcripts were the source from which TCR beta CDR3 regions were amplified. Investigators did first-round RT-PCR with HTBI primers, then second-round multiplex PCR. TCRdb itself ran the multiplex PCR reads through MiXCR, one entry per CDR3 protein. The sample lists around 1.1 million distinct CDR3 sequences; 35% to 40% were seen once. This clonotype was picked up many times. What it binds is not known. The study excluded patients with other autoimmune diseases, uncontrolled infections, pregnancy or lactation. Specimen: peripheral blood or thyroid tissue (not recorded which). The receptor was isolated from an adult man with Graves' hyperthyroidism.

In nucleotides, the CDR3 is TGTGCCAGCAGCCCAGAGGGGTGGGATCAGCCCCAGCATTTT. Protein: CASSPEGWDQPQHF. The chain couples TRBV7-9 to TRBJ1-5; D possibly corresponds to TRBD1 (5 bases). The CDR3 loop spans 14 amino acids. Germline V lookup: CDR1 SEHNR, CDR2 FQNEAQ (reference sequence). V was trimmed by 5 bases and J by 5 bases, leaving 13 bases between them.